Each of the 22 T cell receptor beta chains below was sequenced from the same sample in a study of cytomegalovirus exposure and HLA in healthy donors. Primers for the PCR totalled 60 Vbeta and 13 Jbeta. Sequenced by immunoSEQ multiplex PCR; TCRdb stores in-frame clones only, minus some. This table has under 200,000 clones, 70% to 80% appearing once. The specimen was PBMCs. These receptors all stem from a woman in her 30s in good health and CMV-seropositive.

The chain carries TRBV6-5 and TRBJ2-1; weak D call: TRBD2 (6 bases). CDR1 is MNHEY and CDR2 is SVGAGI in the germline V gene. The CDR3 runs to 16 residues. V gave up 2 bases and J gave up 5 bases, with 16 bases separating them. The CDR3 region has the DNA TGTGCCAGCAGTTACCGTAGCGGAAGTCCCCACAATGAGCAGTTCTTC. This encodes CASSYRSGSPHNEQFF.

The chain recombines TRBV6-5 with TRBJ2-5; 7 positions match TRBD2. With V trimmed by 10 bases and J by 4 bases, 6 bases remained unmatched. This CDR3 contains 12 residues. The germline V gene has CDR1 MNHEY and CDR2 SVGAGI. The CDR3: CATRTRRETQYF. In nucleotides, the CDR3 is TGTGCCACTCGGACTAGACGAGAGACCCAGTACTTC.

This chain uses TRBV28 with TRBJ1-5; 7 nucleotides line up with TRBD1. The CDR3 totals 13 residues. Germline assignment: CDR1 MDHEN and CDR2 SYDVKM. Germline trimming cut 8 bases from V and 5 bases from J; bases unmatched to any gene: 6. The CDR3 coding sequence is TGTGCCAGCTATGAAGGGGGCGATCAGCCCCAGCATTTT. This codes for CASYEGGDQPQHF.

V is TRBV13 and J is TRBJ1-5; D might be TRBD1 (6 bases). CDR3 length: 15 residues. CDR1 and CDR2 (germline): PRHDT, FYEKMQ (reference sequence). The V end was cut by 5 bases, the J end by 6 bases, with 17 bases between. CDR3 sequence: CASSLRRGASQPQHF. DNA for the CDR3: TGTGCCAGCAGCCTCAGACGGGGGGCGAGTCAGCCCCAGCATTTT. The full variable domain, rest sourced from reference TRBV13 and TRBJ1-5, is AAGVIQSPRHLIKEKRETATLKCYPIPRHDTVYWYQQGPGQDPQFLISFYEKMQSDKGSIPDRFSAQQFSDYHSELNMSSLELGDSALYFCASSLRRGASQPQHFGDGTRLSIL.

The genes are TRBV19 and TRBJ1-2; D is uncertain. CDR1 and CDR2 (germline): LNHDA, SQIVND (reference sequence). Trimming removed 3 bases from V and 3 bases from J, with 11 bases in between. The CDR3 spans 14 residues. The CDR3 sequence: CASSIPGGYYGYTF. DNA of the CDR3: TGTGCCAGTAGTATCCCGGGAGGGTACTATGGCTACACCTTC.

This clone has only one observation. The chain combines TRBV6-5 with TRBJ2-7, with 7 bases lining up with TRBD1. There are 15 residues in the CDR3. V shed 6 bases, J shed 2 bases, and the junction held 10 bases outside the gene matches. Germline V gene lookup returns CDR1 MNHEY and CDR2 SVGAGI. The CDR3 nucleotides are TGTGCCAGCAGCCCCGACAGGGAACAAACCTACGAGCAGTACTTC. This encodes CASSPDREQTYEQYF.

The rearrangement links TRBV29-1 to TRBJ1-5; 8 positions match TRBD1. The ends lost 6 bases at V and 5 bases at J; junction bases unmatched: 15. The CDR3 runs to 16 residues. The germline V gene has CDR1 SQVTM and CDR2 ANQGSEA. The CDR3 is CSVLRLGQGCDQPQHF. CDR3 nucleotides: TGCAGCGTCCTTAGATTAGGACAGGGATGCGATCAGCCCCAGCATTTT. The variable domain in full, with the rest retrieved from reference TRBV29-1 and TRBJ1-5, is SAVISQKPSRDICQRGTSLTIQCQVDSQVTMMFWYRQQPGQSLTLIATANQGSEATYESGFVIDKFPISRPNLTFSTLTVSNMSPEDSSIYLCSVLRLGQGCDQPQHFGDGTRLSIL.

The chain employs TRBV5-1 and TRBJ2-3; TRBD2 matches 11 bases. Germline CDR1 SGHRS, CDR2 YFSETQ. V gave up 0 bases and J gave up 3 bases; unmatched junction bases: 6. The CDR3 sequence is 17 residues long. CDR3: CASSLAELAGVTDTQYF. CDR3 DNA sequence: TGCGCCAGCAGCTTGGCGGAACTAGCGGGGGTTACAGATACGCAGTATTTT.

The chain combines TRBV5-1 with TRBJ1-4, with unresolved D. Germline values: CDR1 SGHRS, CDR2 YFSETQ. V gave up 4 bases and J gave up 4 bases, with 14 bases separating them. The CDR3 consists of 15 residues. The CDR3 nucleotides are TGCGCCAGCAGCCCCCGAATGACGGGTAATGAAAAACTGTTTTTT. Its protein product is CASSPRMTGNEKLFF. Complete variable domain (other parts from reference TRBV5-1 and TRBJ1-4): KAGVTQTPRYLIKTRGQQVTLSCSPISGHRSVSWYQQTPGQGLQFLFEYFSETQRNKGNFPGRFSGRQFSNSRSEMNVSTLELGDSALYLCASSPRMTGNEKLFFGSGTQLSVL.

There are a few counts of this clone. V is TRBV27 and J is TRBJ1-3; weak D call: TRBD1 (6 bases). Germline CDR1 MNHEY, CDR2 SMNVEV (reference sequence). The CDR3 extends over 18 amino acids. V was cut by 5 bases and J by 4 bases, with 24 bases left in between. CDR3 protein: CASSRSWIPGGAGNTIYF. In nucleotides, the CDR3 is TGTGCCAGCAGTCGATCGTGGATCCCTGGGGGGGCGGGAAACACCATATATTTT.

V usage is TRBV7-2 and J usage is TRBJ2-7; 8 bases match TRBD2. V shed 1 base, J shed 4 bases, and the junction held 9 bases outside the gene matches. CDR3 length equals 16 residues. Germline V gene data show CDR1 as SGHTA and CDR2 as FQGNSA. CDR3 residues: CASSLGASGLTYEQYF. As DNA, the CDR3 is TGTGCCAGCAGCTTAGGGGCTAGCGGGCTGACGTACGAGCAGTACTTC.

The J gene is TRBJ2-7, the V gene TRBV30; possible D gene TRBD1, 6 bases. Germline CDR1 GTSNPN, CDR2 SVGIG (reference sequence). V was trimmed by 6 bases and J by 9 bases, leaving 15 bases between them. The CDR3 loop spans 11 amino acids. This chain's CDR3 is CACSGDPPQYF. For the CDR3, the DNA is TGTGCCTGTTCAGGGGATCCTCCGCAGTACTTC.

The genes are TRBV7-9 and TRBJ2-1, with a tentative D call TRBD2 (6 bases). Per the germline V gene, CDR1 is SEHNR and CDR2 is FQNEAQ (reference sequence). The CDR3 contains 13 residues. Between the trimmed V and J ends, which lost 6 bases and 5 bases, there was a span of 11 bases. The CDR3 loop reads CASRIGTDNEQFF. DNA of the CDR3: TGTGCCAGCAGGATTGGGACTGACAATGAGCAGTTCTTC. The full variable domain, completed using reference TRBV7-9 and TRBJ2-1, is DTGVSQNPRHKITKRGQNVTFRCDPISEHNRLYWYRQTLGQGPEFLTYFQNEAQLEKSRLLSDRFSAERPKGSFSTLEIQRTEQGDSAMYLCASRIGTDNEQFFGPGTRLTVL.

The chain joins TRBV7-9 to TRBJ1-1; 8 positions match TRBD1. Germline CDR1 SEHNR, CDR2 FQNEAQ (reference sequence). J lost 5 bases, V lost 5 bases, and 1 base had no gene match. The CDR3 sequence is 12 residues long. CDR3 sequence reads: CASSQGATEAFF. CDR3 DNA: TGTGCCAGCAGCCAGGGGGCGACTGAAGCTTTCTTT.

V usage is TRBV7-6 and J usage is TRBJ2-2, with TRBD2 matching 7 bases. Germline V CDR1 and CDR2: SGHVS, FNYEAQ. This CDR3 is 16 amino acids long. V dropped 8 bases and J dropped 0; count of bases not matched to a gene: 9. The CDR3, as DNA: TGTGCCAGCGACGTCCTAGCGGCTACGAACACCGGGGAGCTGTTTTTT. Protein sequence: CASDVLAATNTGELFF. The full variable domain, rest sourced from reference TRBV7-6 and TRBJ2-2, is GAGVSQSPRYKVTKRGQDVALRCDPISGHVSLYWYRQALGQGPEFLTYFNYEAQQDKSGLPNDRFSAERPEGSISTLTIQRTEQRDSAMYRCASDVLAATNTGELFFGEGSRLTVL.

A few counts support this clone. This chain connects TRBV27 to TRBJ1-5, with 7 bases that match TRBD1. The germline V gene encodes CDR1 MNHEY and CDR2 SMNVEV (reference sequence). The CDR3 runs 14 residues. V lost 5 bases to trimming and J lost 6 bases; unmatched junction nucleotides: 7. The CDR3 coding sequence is TGTGCCAGCAGTATGAGACAGGGAACTCAGCCCCAGCATTTT. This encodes CASSMRQGTQPQHF.

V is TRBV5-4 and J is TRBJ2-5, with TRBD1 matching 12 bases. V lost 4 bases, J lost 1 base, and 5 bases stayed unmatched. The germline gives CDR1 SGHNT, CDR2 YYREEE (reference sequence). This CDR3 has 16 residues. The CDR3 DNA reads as TGTGCCAGCAGCAGGGGGACAGGGGGCCCCCAAGAGACCCAGTACTTC. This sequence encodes CASSRGTGGPQETQYF.

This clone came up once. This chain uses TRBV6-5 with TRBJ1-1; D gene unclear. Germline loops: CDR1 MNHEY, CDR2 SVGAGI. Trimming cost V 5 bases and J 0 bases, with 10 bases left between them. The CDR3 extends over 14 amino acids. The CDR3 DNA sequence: TGTGCCAGCAGTCCTCTTAGTCTGAACACTGAAGCTTTCTTT. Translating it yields CASSPLSLNTEAFF.

The CDR3 loop is CASREGTATDTQYF. The CDR3 DNA reads as TGTGCCAGTCGAGAAGGGACAGCAACAGATACGCAGTATTTT. The J gene is TRBJ2-3, the V gene TRBV9; 7 nucleotides align to TRBD1. This CDR3 contains 14 residues. The junction had 9 bases not matched to a gene; V was cut back by 8 bases and J by 3 bases. CDR1 is SGDLS and CDR2 is YYNGEE in the germline V gene.

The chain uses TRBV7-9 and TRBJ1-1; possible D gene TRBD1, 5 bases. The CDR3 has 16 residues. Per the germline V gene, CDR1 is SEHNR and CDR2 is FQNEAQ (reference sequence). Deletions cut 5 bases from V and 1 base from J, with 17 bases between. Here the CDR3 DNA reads TGTGCCAGCAGCAGCACGGACATCTCCGCGAACACTGAAGCTTTCTTT. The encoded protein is CASSSTDISANTEAFF.

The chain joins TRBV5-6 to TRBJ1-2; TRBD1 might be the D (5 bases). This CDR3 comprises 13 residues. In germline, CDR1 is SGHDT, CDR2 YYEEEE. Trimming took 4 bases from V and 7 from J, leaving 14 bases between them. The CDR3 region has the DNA TGTGCCAGCAGCACCCTTCAGGGTCCTGGCTACACCTTC. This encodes CASSTLQGPGYTF.

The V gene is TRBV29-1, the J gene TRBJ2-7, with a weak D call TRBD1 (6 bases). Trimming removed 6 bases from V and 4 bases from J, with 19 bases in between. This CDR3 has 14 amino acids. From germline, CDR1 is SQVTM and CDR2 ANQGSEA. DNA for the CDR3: TGCAGCGTCAGACGGTCGGGCAGGGGTTACGAGCAGTACTTC. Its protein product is CSVRRSGRGYEQYF.